This TCR beta chain stems from a study of CD8 T cells in Susac syndrome. RNA, at about 0.45 to 1 ug, was reverse transcribed with random hexamers. An immunoSEQ multiplex PCR amplified TCR beta CDR3 over 54 Vbeta and 13 Jbeta. MiXCR was run by TCRdb on the immunoSEQ multiplex PCR reads, yielding one entry per CDR3 protein. The sample yields about 150,000 distinct CDR3 sequences, about 94% seen once. This CDR3 is built from 18 residues. V lost 0 bases, J lost 0 bases, and 5 bases stayed unmatched. Germline CDR1 SGDLS, CDR2 YYNGEE. Sequenced: CD4+ T cells from PBMCs. The chain recombines TRBV9 with TRBJ2-7, with 14 nucleotides matching TRBD2. The TCR comes from a human donor with Susac syndrome. The CDR3, as DNA: TGTGCCAGCAGCGTAGAAGGACTAGCGGGAGGCCTCTCCTACGAGCAGTACTTC. Its protein product is CASSVEGLAGGLSYEQYF.